This T cell receptor beta chain emerged from a study of cytomegalovirus exposure and HLA in healthy donors. General study results and limits: TCR beta chains numbering 164 were designated cytomegalovirus-associated. Sequence variants that were highly shared formed a cluster that was likely a sequencing artifact. Trimming of TCR beta V- and J-genes showed a link, identified in a later analysis, to a missense DCLRE1C variant.

60 Vbeta and 13 Jbeta primers were used in PCR. Measured with immunoSEQ multiplex PCR; TCRdb has only the in-frame clones, and not every one. The sample contains approximately 190,000 clones, about 86% of which appear only once. With regard to this clone: Its antigen is not identified.

The sequence came from a woman aged 18 to 35 in good health and CMV-seropositive. The sample was PBMCs.

The CDR3 DNA is TGTGCCAGCAGTACCCGCCGACGACGCGGTGGATACAATGAGCAGTTCTTC. Amino acid sequence: CASSTRRRRGGYNEQFF. The V and J genes are TRBV28 and TRBJ2-1; D is unresolved. Germline V gene data show CDR1 as MDHEN and CDR2 as SYDVKM. V was pared by 5 bases and J by 4 bases, with 21 bases between. The CDR3 covers 17 residues.